Following are 10 T cell receptor beta chains from one sample sequenced in a study of CD8 T cells in ankylosing spondylitis. TCRdb recomputed calls from the 5' RACE reads with MiXCR, one row per CDR3 protein. The sample shows a few hundred thousand distinct CDR3 sequences, 15% to 20% of them seen only once. Sequenced input: blood, either unsorted or a sorted T cell fraction (not recorded which). All receptors derive from a male donor with ankylosing spondylitis or in good health (not recorded which).

This clonotype has a handful of counts. This rearrangement joins TRBV27 to TRBJ1-1, with D maybe TRBD1 (6 bases). Trimming pared 4 bases from V and 1 base from J, leaving 13 bases between. Germline-derived CDR1 and CDR2 are MNHEY and SMNVEV (reference sequence). The length of the CDR3 is 15 residues. CDR3 in amino acids: CASSWGGGGNTEAFF. The CDR3 coding sequence is TGTGCCAGCAGTTGGGGGGGAGGGGGGAACACTGAAGCTTTCTTT.

This clonotype appeared a few times. CDR3 DNA sequence: TGTGCCAGCAGCCAACCCGACAGGGAAGAGAGTGTGTGGGACAATGAGCAGTTCTTC. It is translated as CASSQPDREESVWDNEQFF. The V gene is TRBV4-2, the J gene TRBJ2-1; TRBD1 aligns across 7 bases. Germline loops: CDR1 LGHNA, CDR2 YNFKEQ. The V segment lost 2 bases and the J segment 5 bases; nucleotides outside the gene matches: 18. This CDR3 has 19 amino acids.

The chain combines TRBV12-3 or TRBV12-4 with TRBJ1-2; D not certain. The V end lost 7 bases, the J end lost 8 bases, and 14 bases lay between the germline ends. The CDR3 runs to 12 residues. The CDR3 DNA sequence: TGTGCCAGCACCCCTGGAAGCGTGGGCTACACCTTC. This codes for CASTPGSVGYTF.

This clonotype turned up a few times. The chain has TRBV5-5 and TRBJ2-3, with unresolved D. Germline CDR1 reads SGHKS; CDR2 reads YYEKEE (reference sequence). Trimming took 0 bases from V and 0 from J, leaving 11 bases between them. This CDR3 spans 16 amino acids. In nucleotides, the CDR3 is TGTGCCAGCAGCTTGGAGCTCAGTACTAGCACAGATACGCAGTATTTT. Its translation: CASSLELSTSTDTQYF.

This clonotype turned up a few times. This chain joins TRBV5-1 and TRBJ2-6; D not certain. The CDR3 is made up of 18 amino acids. V was trimmed by 0 bases and J by 0 bases, leaving 13 bases between them. Germline-derived CDR1 and CDR2 are SGHRS and YFSETQ. The CDR3 bases are TGCGCCAGCAGCTTGGAGGTCAGGAGACCCTCTGGGGCCAACGTCCTGACTTTC. It is translated as CASSLEVRRPSGANVLTF.

In its sample, this clonotype was seen a few times. This chain joins TRBV24-1 and TRBJ2-1; no clear D gene. Germline V gene sequence: CDR1 KGHDR, CDR2 SFDVKD. V dropped 4 bases and J dropped 0 bases, with 9 bases sitting between them. The CDR3 totals 15 residues. This chain's CDR3 is CATSDVQSSYNEQFF. CDR3 nucleotide sequence: TGTGCCACCAGTGACGTGCAGAGCTCCTACAATGAGCAGTTCTTC.

The chain combines TRBV4-3 with TRBJ2-7; TRBD2 matches 9 bases. The CDR3 runs to 13 residues. Germline lookup yields CDR1 LGHNA and CDR2 YSLEER. The V segment lost 5 bases and the J segment 9 bases; nucleotides outside the gene matches: 8. For the CDR3, the DNA is TGCGCCAGCAGCTCTATAGCGGGAGACGGGCAGTACTTC. Protein product: CASSSIAGDGQYF.

The chain recombines TRBV20-1 with TRBJ2-7; 9 positions match TRBD2. Germline loops: CDR1 DFQATT, CDR2 SNEGSKA (reference sequence). The J segment lost 2 bases and the V segment lost 0 bases, leaving 8 bases of the junction unmatched. The CDR3 is 16 residues long. CDR3 region: CSARDIRGLAPYEQYF. CDR3 sequence (DNA): TGCAGTGCTAGAGATATTAGAGGACTAGCGCCCTACGAGCAGTACTTC.

Only a few counts were recorded for this clonotype. The rearrangement uses TRBV4-2 and TRBJ2-3; D is unclear. This CDR3 has 16 residues. The ends were cut back, 1 base at V and 3 bases at J, with 14 bases in the middle. Germline assignment: CDR1 LGHNA and CDR2 YNFKEQ. DNA of the CDR3: TGTGCCAGCAGCCAAGTTTCGGGTCGAGGAACAGATACGCAGTATTTT. It encodes CASSQVSGRGTDTQYF.

This clonotype has just a few counts. The CDR3 loop is CASSYWTGEQETQYF. CDR3 in DNA: TGTGCCAGCAGTTACTGGACAGGGGAGCAAGAGACCCAGTACTTC. This rearrangement joins TRBV6-5 to TRBJ2-5, with 9 bases that match TRBD1. The CDR3 loop spans 15 amino acids. Trimming at V came to 1 base and at J to 2 bases, leaving 2 bases not matched to a gene. CDR1 MNHEY and CDR2 SVGAGI come from the germline V gene.